Below are 4 T cell receptor beta chains sequenced from a single sample in a study of naive and memory T cell subsets. Their antigen targets remain unknown. Findings and caveats of the study: Naive repertoires, especially CD8, held a few larger clonotypes, possibly memory cells re-expressing CD45RA.

An equimolar mix of two oligonucleotides served as the beta constant-region primer for TRBC1 and TRBC2. Nested alpha and beta constant-region primers with the SP2 primer drove four PCR rounds on ligated cDNA. From the UMI-ligation and nested PCR reads, TCRdb called clonotypes with MiXCR, one entry per CDR3 protein. The sample records 150,000 or so distinct CDR3 sequences, approximately 22% being singletons. Sequencing was carried out using naive CD4+ T cells from blood. These receptors all come from a human donor in good health.

A few counts support this clonotype. CDR3 protein: CASSLAARSEQYF. The CDR3 DNA follows: TGTGCCAGCAGTTTAGCTGCTAGGTCCGAGCAGTACTTC. The chain couples TRBV27 to TRBJ2-7; D not resolved. The germline gives CDR1 MNHEY, CDR2 SMNVEV (reference sequence). V was trimmed by 2 bases and J by 6 bases, leaving 11 bases between them. The CDR3 extends over 13 amino acids.

The chain links TRBV3-1 to TRBJ1-2; unclear D gene. CDR1 is LGHDT and CDR2 is YNNKEL in the germline V gene (reference sequence). V shed 4 bases and J shed 5 bases, with 11 bases lying between them. The CDR3 runs to 13 residues. The CDR3 bases are TGTGCCAGCAGCCCATTAACCGGATATGGCTACACCTTC. Translating gives CASSPLTGYGYTF.

This clonotype was recorded a few times. V gene TRBV12-3 or TRBV12-4 combines with J gene TRBJ1-2, with D possibly being TRBD1 (6 bases). The germline V and J ends were trimmed by 5 bases and 8 bases, with 12 bases remaining between them. The CDR3 length is 12 residues. The CDR3 here is CASSATGSGYTF. The CDR3 DNA reads TGTGCCAGCAGTGCCACAGGGAGCGGCTACACCTTC.

This clonotype was counted between two and nine times. This chain links TRBV11-2 with TRBJ1-2; no definite D call. The CDR3 runs to 13 residues. Trimming stripped 2 bases from V and 3 bases from J, with 7 bases between. Germline values: CDR1 SGHAT, CDR2 FQNNGV. The CDR3 DNA reads TGTGCCAGCAGCTTATACTCAGACTATGGCTACACCTTC. Translating it yields CASSLYSDYGYTF.